A single sample is the source of the 20 T cell receptor beta chains below, sequenced in a study of Graves' ophthalmopathy and Graves' hyperthyroidism. From RNA, the CDR3 regions of TCR beta chains were amplified and sequenced. First-round RT-PCR employed HTBI primers, with a second-round multiplex PCR after it. One entry per CDR3 protein, called by TCRdb with MiXCR from the multiplex PCR reads. The sample has 900,000 to 1,200,000 distinct CDR3 sequences, about 35% seen once. Sequenced material: peripheral blood or thyroid tissue (not recorded which). These receptors all come from an adult man with Graves' hyperthyroidism.

This clonotype was seen once. Written as DNA, the CDR3 is TGTGCCAGTACCGCAGGGCCTGGAAACACCGGGGAGCTGTTTTTT. Amino acid sequence: CASTAGPGNTGELFF. V gene TRBV19 combines with J gene TRBJ2-2; weak D call: TRBD1 (5 bases). Trimming took off 7 bases at V and 2 bases at J, with 14 bases between the two ends. The CDR3 is 15 amino acids. CDR1 and CDR2 from the germline V gene are LNHDA and SQIVND (reference sequence).

This clonotype was detected many times. CDR3 sequence reads: CASSLSGFATNEKLFF. The CDR3 region has the DNA TGCGCCAGCAGCCTAAGCGGGTTTGCAACTAATGAAAAACTGTTTTTT. The chain is built from TRBV4-1 and TRBJ1-4, with D uncertain. V was trimmed by 4 bases and J by 0 bases, leaving 12 bases between them. The CDR3 is 16 amino acids. CDR1 is MGHRA and CDR2 is YSYEKL in the germline V gene.

The chain uses TRBV18 and TRBJ1-2; D gene ambiguous. Germline loops: CDR1 KGHSH, CDR2 LQKENI. Between the trimmed V and J ends, which lost 3 bases and 7 bases, there was a span of 6 bases. The CDR3 loop spans 11 amino acids. CDR3 bases: TGTGCCAGCTCACCCGTTAGTGGCTACACCTTC. Amino acid sequence: CASSPVSGYTF.

The CDR3 sequence is CASSLEALGVGTEAFF. CDR3 sequence (DNA): TGTGCCAGCAGCTTAGAAGCATTGGGGGTTGGGACTGAAGCTTTCTTT. This rearrangement joins TRBV7-8 to TRBJ1-1, with D possibly TRBD1 on 5 matching bases. There are 16 residues in the CDR3. The germline V gene encodes CDR1 SGHVS and CDR2 FQNEAQ. Trimming took off 1 base at V and 5 bases at J, with 17 bases between the two ends.

V gene TRBV2 combines with J gene TRBJ2-5, with a possible D match to TRBD1 (5 bases). The length of the CDR3 is 14 residues. Trimming left V 2 bases short and J 4 bases short, with 11 bases between. Germline V gives CDR1 SNHLY, CDR2 FYNNEI. This chain's CDR3 is CASSETWGGETQYF. DNA of the CDR3: TGTGCCAGCAGTGAAACGTGGGGCGGAGAGACCCAGTACTTC.

This chain connects TRBV9 to TRBJ2-7; the D is unclear. Trimming removed 4 bases at V and 0 bases at J, with 14 bases between. Looked up from germline, CDR1 is SGDLS and CDR2 is YYNGEE. This CDR3 is built from 15 residues. The CDR3 spells CASSQGPPGSYEQYF. CDR3 nucleotide sequence: TGTGCCAGCAGCCAAGGGCCTCCCGGCTCCTACGAGCAGTACTTC. The full variable domain, rest sourced from reference TRBV9 and TRBJ2-7, is DSGVTQTPKHLITATGQRVTLRCSPRSGDLSVYWYQQSLDQGLQFLIQYYNGEERAKGNILERFSAQQFPDLHSELNLSSLELGDSALYFCASSQGPPGSYEQYFGPGTRLTVT.

The chain joins TRBV6-1 to TRBJ2-5; D call uncertain. The germline CDR1 and CDR2 sequences are MNHNS and SASEGT. V was clipped by 5 bases and J by 3 bases, with 13 bases between them. The CDR3 length is 14 residues. The CDR3: CASSYSFGEETQYF. The DNA of the CDR3 is TGTGCCAGCAGTTACTCTTTTGGGGAAGAGACCCAGTACTTC.

This clonotype was seen at least ten times. This chain uses TRBV7-8 with TRBJ1-5; D remains unclear. The CDR3 sequence is 14 residues long. Trimming took 4 bases from V and 6 from J, leaving 13 bases between them. The germline gives CDR1 SGHVS, CDR2 FQNEAQ. CDR3 in amino acids: CASSSGFVGQPQHF. The CDR3 bases are TGTGCCAGCAGCTCTGGTTTCGTTGGTCAGCCCCAGCATTTT.

The rearrangement uses TRBV20-1 and TRBJ1-2; D gene ambiguous. The CDR3 runs 12 residues. CDR1 is DFQATT and CDR2 is SNEGSKA in the germline V gene (reference sequence). Deletions cut 0 bases from V and 4 bases from J, with 6 bases between. The CDR3 DNA reads TGCAGTGCTAGAGATCAGCTCTATGGCTACACCTTC. Residues: CSARDQLYGYTF.

On this clonotype itself: This could be a read error, since a much larger clone is one nucleotide away. The V call is TRBV7-2, the J call TRBJ2-5, with D possibly being TRBD2 (5 bases). Germline V gives CDR1 SGHTA, CDR2 FQGNSA. There are 14 residues in the CDR3. As DNA, the CDR3 is TGCGCCAGCAGCTTGGCCTGGACTCAAGAGGCCCAGTACTTC. Protein sequence: CASSLAWTQEAQYF.

This clonotype has a count of ten or more. This chain links TRBV5-1 with TRBJ2-6; D unclear. The CDR3 totals 17 residues. From germline, CDR1 is SGHRS and CDR2 YFSETQ. Between the trimmed V and J ends, which lost 0 bases and 0 bases, there was a span of 10 bases. The CDR3 spells CASSLGRTISGANVLTF. Here the CDR3 DNA reads TGCGCCAGCAGCTTGGGCCGGACGATCTCTGGGGCCAACGTCCTGACTTTC.

This clonotype was observed many times. This chain uses TRBV15 with TRBJ2-7; D is unclear. The V gene lost 5 bases and the J gene lost 0 bases, with 14 bases spanning the gap. Looked up from germline, CDR1 is LNHNV and CDR2 is YYDKDF (reference sequence). CDR3 length: 15 residues. In DNA, the CDR3 is TGTGCCACCAGCCGCGCCGGGTTCTCCTCCTACGAGCAGTACTTC. Its protein is CATSRAGFSSYEQYF.

Details on this clonotype: Its ends do not fully match the called genes, so a read error is possible. V usage is TRBV9 and J usage is TRBJ1-6; D not resolved. Germline V lookup: CDR1 SGDLS, CDR2 YYNGEE. The CDR3 loop spans 10 amino acids. The CDR3 coding sequence is TGTGCCAGCGGCGTACGAGGGCTCCACTTT. Its protein is CASGVRGLHF.

The chain links TRBV20-1 to TRBJ2-7, with D perhaps TRBD2 (6 bases). V lost 3 bases to trimming and J lost 2 bases, with 17 bases between them. Germline values: CDR1 DFQATT, CDR2 SNEGSKA (reference sequence). The CDR3 length is 15 residues. CDR3 protein: CSAREPTRGTYEQYF. The CDR3 nucleotides read TGCAGTGCTAGGGAACCGACTAGGGGCACCTACGAGCAGTACTTC.

The CDR3: CSIPGTGGRNTEAFF. CDR3 in DNA: TGCAGCATACCCGGGACAGGGGGTAGGAACACTGAAGCTTTCTTT. The chain has TRBV29-1 and TRBJ1-1; 11 bases align to TRBD1. Trimming took 8 bases from V and 1 from J; bases not matched to a gene: 9. Germline V gene data show CDR1 as SQVTM and CDR2 as ANQGSEA. This CDR3 has 15 residues.

The V and J genes are TRBV15 and TRBJ2-5; D is unclear. Trimming removed 1 base from V and 2 bases from J, with 11 bases in between. The CDR3 runs 15 residues. Germline V CDR1 and CDR2: LNHNV, YYDKDF (reference sequence). The CDR3 DNA sequence: TGTGCCACCAGCAGAGGGGGTTGGGCTCAAGAGACCCAGTACTTC. This encodes CATSRGGWAQETQYF.

V is TRBV29-1 and J is TRBJ1-5; D unclear. This CDR3 is built from 14 residues. The V end lost 4 bases, the J end lost 7 bases, and 17 bases lay between the germline ends. Germline V gene data show CDR1 as SQVTM and CDR2 as ANQGSEA. The CDR3 loop is CSVAISGVNQPQHF. CDR3 bases: TGCAGCGTTGCGATTAGCGGTGTGAACCAGCCCCAGCATTTT.

The rearrangement links TRBV11-2 to TRBJ2-5, with D perhaps TRBD2 (7 bases). The CDR3 contains 16 residues. The ends were cut back, 7 bases at V and 5 bases at J, with 23 bases in the middle. Germline V gene sequence: CDR1 SGHAT, CDR2 FQNNGV. DNA for the CDR3: TGTGCCAGCACTGCAATCGTGGGGGGGCCTGCGGAGACCCAGTACTTC. Encoded protein: CASTAIVGGPAETQYF.

Details on this clonotype: A much larger clone differs from this one at a single base, so this may be a read error. The DNA for the CDR3 is TGCGCCAGCAGCTCCGAACAGGGGGCCACTGAAGCTTTCTTT. It translates to CASSSEQGATEAFF. The chain joins TRBV5-1 to TRBJ1-1, with 9 positions matching TRBD1. The trim removed 3 bases at V and 4 bases at J, leaving 4 bases unmatched. Germline V gives CDR1 SGHRS, CDR2 YFSETQ. The CDR3 contains 14 residues.

This clonotype was seen only a few times. The J gene is TRBJ1-2, the V gene TRBV11-2, with D perhaps TRBD1 (6 bases). Looked up from germline, CDR1 is SGHAT and CDR2 is FQNNGV. Trimming cost V 7 bases and J 10 bases, with 22 bases left between them. The length of the CDR3 is 14 residues. The CDR3 DNA reads as TGTGCCAGCACGCAATCCGGGACACTTAGTGACTACACCTTC. This encodes CASTQSGTLSDYTF.